These T cell receptor beta chains were read from a single sample in a study of graft-versus-host responses after intestinal transplantation. Generated by immunoSEQ multiplex PCR, the TCRdb table keeps only in-frame clones and is missing some. This table holds approximately 11,000 clones, approximately 89% found once. Material: PBMCs, obtained 105 days after intestinal transplantation. The receptor set was obtained from a human patient who received an intestinal transplant, so some T cells may come from the graft donor. The CDR3 runs from the conserved cysteine through the conserved F or W. D genes are given only for firm matches. Only some rows state a clone size, as once, few, many or a class for expanded clones.

j_gene	v_gene	abundance	d_gene	CDR3aa	CDR3nt
TRBJ2-5	TRBV9	-	-	CASSPADWAQETQYF	TGTGCCAGCAGCCCAGCAGACTGGGCACAAGAGACCCAGTACTTC
TRBJ2-7	TRBV6-1	-	-	CASSGVRVSYEQYF	TGTGCCAGCAGTGGAGTGCGGGTTTCCTACGAGCAGTACTTC
TRBJ2-1	TRBV10-1	-	TRBD1	CASSESRRQGFYNEQFF	TGCGCCAGCAGTGAATCCCGGAGACAGGGATTTTACAATGAGCAGTTCTTC
TRBJ2-3	TRBV5-1	-	TRBD2	CASSFLLAGTDTQYF	TGCGCCAGCAGCTTTCTCCTAGCGGGCACAGATACGCAGTATTTT
TRBJ2-7	TRBV6-5	-	TRBD1	CASSTGGQGMYEQYF	TGTGCCAGCAGTACAGGGGGACAGGGGATGTACGAGCAGTACTTC
TRBJ1-1	TRBV5-6	-	-	CASSFRGIMWDTEAFF	TGTGCCAGCAGCTTCCGGGGGATTATGTGGGACACTGAAGCTTTCTTT
TRBJ2-2	TRBV18	-	TRBD1	CASSRDSNTGELFF	TGTGCCAGCTCACGGGACAGTAACACCGGGGAGCTGTTTTTT
TRBJ1-1	TRBV6-6	-	-	CASRYFGPRPNTEAFF	TGTGCCAGCAGATATTTTGGACCGCGGCCGAACACTGAAGCTTTCTTT
TRBJ2-5	TRBV29-1	few	TRBD2	CSGGGGKETQYF	TGCAGCGGGGGGGGTGGCAAAGAGACCCAGTACTTC
TRBJ1-4	TRBV2	once	TRBD1	CASSRRDRENHEKLFF	TGTGCCAGCAGCCGCCGGGACAGGGAAAATCATGAAAAACTGTTTTTT
TRBJ2-5	TRBV11-2	-	TRBD2	CASSARLAGGTHTQETQYF	TGTGCCAGCAGCGCCAGACTAGCGGGAGGAACTCATACCCAAGAGACCCAGTACTTC
TRBJ1-1	TRBV7-2	-	-	CASSLRVQYTEAFF	TGTGCCAGCAGCCTAAGGGTACAGTACACTGAAGCTTTCTTT
TRBJ2-2	TRBV7-9	-	TRBD2	CASRGHSGSVAGELFF	TGTGCCAGCAGAGGGCATAGCGGGAGTGTTGCCGGGGAGCTGTTTTTT
TRBJ2-7	TRBV19	once	-	CASSIDLGYEQYF	TGTGCCAGTAGTATAGATCTAGGCTACGAGCAGTACTTC
TRBJ2-5	TRBV7-9	-	-	CASSLENSAARQETQYF	TGTGCCAGCAGCTTAGAAAACTCCGCGGCCCGCCAAGAGACCCAGTACTTC
TRBJ2-7	TRBV5-4	once	-	CASSLGGRDLTIYEQYF	TGTGCCAGCAGCTTGGGGGGGCGGGATCTCACTATATACGAGCAGTACTTC
TRBJ2-1	TRBV11-2	-	TRBD2	CASSDGLAGDSYSEQFF	TGTGCCAGCAGCGATGGACTAGCGGGCGACTCCTACAGTGAGCAGTTCTTC
TRBJ1-5	TRBV28	-	-	CASSLRNQPQHF	TGTGCCAGCAGTTTACGGAATCAGCCCCAGCATTTT
TRBJ1-6	TRBV5-4	-	TRBD1	CASTGTGDSPLHF	TGTGCCAGCACCGGGACAGGTGATTCACCCCTCCACTTT
TRBJ2-3	TRBV30	-	-	CAWSVKDTQYF	TGTGCCTGGAGTGTAAAAGATACGCAGTATTTT
TRBJ1-6	TRBV28	-	-	CASSHRQHNSPLHF	TGTGCCAGCAGTCACAGACAGCATAATTCACCCCTCCACTTT
TRBJ2-7	TRBV14	-	TRBD1	CASSQVTAGTGFYEQYF	TGTGCCAGCAGCCAAGTCACCGCGGGGACAGGGTTCTACGAGCAGTACTTC
TRBJ2-2	TRBV7-9	-	-	CASSPPGELFF	TGTGCCAGCAGCCCCCCCGGGGAGCTGTTTTTT
TRBJ1-2	TRBV9	-	-	CASSSRTLNYGYTF	TGTGCCAGCAGCTCCCGGACTCTTAACTATGGCTACACCTTC
TRBJ2-4	TRBV7-9	-	-	CASSQTRIHLGKNIQYF	TGTGCCAGCAGCCAGACCCGGATCCACCTTGGCAAAAACATTCAGTACTTC
TRBJ1-4	TRBV19	-	-	CASSIGAYDGEKLFF	TGTGCCAGTAGTATAGGGGCGTATGACGGCGAAAAACTGTTTTTT
TRBJ2-1	TRBV11-2	-	-	CASSQVDIEQFF	TGTGCCAGCAGCCAGGTGGACATCGAGCAGTTCTTC
TRBJ2-4	TRBV14	-	-	CASSQGGNIQYF	TGTGCCAGCAGCCAAGGAGGAAACATTCAGTACTTC
TRBJ1-5	TRBV14	few	-	CASSQQGNQPQHF	TGTGCCAGCAGCCAACAGGGCAATCAGCCCCAGCATTTT
TRBJ2-1	TRBV4-1	once	TRBD2	CASSRPSSGGADEQFF	TGCGCCAGCAGTCGACCTTCTAGCGGGGGGGCCGATGAGCAGTTCTTC
TRBJ2-7	TRBV7-2	-	-	CASSLGAGAYEQYF	TGTGCCAGCAGCTTAGGGGCTGGGGCCTACGAGCAGTACTTC
TRBJ2-1	TRBV29-1	-	-	CSVDGGSSYNEQFF	TGCAGCGTTGACGGGGGCAGCTCCTACAATGAGCAGTTCTTC
TRBJ1-5	TRBV6-5	-	-	CASSYGGAGQPQHF	TGTGCCAGCAGTTACGGGGGGGCAGGTCAGCCCCAGCATTTT
TRBJ2-4	TRBV27	-	TRBD2	CASSPAGLAGGQENIQYF	TGTGCCAGCAGTCCGGCGGGACTAGCGGGAGGGCAGGAAAACATTCAGTACTTC
TRBJ2-3	TRBV9	-	-	CASSSNGGGTDTQYF	TGTGCCAGCAGTTCAAATGGGGGAGGTACAGATACGCAGTATTTT
TRBJ2-5	TRBV7-2	-	-	CASSPDIQETQYF	TGTGCCAGCAGCCCGGACATTCAAGAGACCCAGTACTTC
TRBJ1-5	TRBV23-1	-	TRBD1	CASTSPDREANQPQHF	TGCGCCAGCACGAGCCCCGACAGGGAGGCCAATCAGCCCCAGCATTTT